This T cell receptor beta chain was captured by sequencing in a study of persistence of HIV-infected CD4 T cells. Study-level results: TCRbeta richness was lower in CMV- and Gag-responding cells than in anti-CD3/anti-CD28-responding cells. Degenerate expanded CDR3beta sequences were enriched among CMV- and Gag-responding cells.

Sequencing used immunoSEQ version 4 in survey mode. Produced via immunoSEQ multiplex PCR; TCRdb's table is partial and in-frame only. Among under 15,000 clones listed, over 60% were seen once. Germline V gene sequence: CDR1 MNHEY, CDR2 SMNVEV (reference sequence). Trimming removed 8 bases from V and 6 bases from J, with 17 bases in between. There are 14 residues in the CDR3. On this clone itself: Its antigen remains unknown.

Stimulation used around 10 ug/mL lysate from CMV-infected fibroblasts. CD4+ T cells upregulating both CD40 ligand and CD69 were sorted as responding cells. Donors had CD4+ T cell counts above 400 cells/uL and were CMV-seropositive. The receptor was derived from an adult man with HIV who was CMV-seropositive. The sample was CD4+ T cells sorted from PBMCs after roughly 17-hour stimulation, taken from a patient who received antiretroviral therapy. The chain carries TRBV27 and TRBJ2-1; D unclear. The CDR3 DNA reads TGTGCCAGCTGTCGGGCAGGAACTCCCAATGAGCAGTTCTTC. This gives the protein CASCRAGTPNEQFF.